This paragraph reports one TCR beta chain. The sample belongs to a study of blood T cells in healthy people across ages. Then a second PCR, running roughly 7 to 11 cycles, was carried out with a sample-barcoded 5' primer and a J-beta primer mix. TCRdb used MiXCR to reprocess the 5' RACE reads, holding one entry per CDR3 protein. The sample records about 1.1 million distinct CDR3 sequences, less than 45% being singletons. Trimming removed 2 bases from V and 1 base from J, with 8 bases in between. Germline V gene lookup returns CDR1 MNHNS and CDR2 SASEGT. The CDR3 runs 15 residues. Sample: blood. The sequence came from a man younger than 30 in good health. V gene TRBV6-1 combines with J gene TRBJ1-4; possibly TRBD1 for D (5 bases). CDR3 sequence: CASSENQGTNEKLFF. As DNA, the CDR3 is TGTGCCAGCAGTGAAAATCAGGGAACTAATGAAAAACTGTTTTTT.